Listed here are 8 T cell receptor beta chains from one sample, sequenced in a study of blood T cell repertoires in COVID-19 (dated by TCRdb to the early 2020s). Libraries came from the immunoSEQ multiplex PCR assay. TCRdb carries this immuneACCESS record with in-frame sequences only. Its versions omit some clonotypes, under half of them owing to an unresolved V gene in the studies checked, with the rest unexplained. The sample profile shows a few hundred thousand clones; approximately 83% of them were found once. Of the sample, about 1.3% is held by the ten largest clones. Material for sequencing was PBMCs or T cells enriched from blood (not recorded which). These receptors were obtained from a woman aged 40-49 years with acute COVID-19.

The rearrangement links TRBV7-3 to TRBJ2-3; D may be TRBD1 (5 bases). V lost 5 bases and J 2 bases, leaving 11 bases between the germline ends. Germline V gene data show CDR1 as SGHTA and CDR2 as FQGTGA. The CDR3 has 14 residues. The CDR3 loop reads CASSTDSYTDTQYF. Written as DNA, the CDR3 is TGTGCCAGCAGCACCGACAGCTACACAGATACGCAGTATTTT.

V usage is TRBV20-1 and J usage is TRBJ1-5; D is perhaps TRBD1 (5 bases). Germline assignment: CDR1 DFQATT and CDR2 SNEGSKA (reference sequence). V was shortened by 3 bases and J by 7 bases, with 13 bases between the two germline ends. This CDR3 comprises 13 residues. CDR3 loop: CSASSGGDQPQHF. The CDR3 nucleotides read TGCAGTGCTAGTTCGGGAGGGGACCAGCCCCAGCATTTT.

The chain has TRBV19 and TRBJ1-2; D not certain. The CDR3 extends over 13 amino acids. V was shortened by 1 base and J by 5 bases, with 8 bases between the two germline ends. Per the germline V gene, CDR1 is LNHDA and CDR2 is SQIVND (reference sequence). The CDR3 spells CASSIGRRYGYTF. The CDR3 DNA reads TGTGCCAGTAGTATAGGAAGGAGGTATGGCTACACCTTC.

The table lists this clone with a count of one. The chain links TRBV5-1 to TRBJ2-3; TRBD2 matches 7 bases. This CDR3 is 16 amino acids long. J gave up 2 bases and V 4 bases, and 10 bases lay outside the gene matches. Germline CDR1 reads SGHRS; CDR2 reads YFSETQ. In nucleotides, the CDR3 is TGCGCCAGCAGCCTAGGGACTAACTCGTACACAGATACGCAGTATTTT. This gives the protein CASSLGTNSYTDTQYF.

The chain joins TRBV7-3 to TRBJ2-1; D remains ambiguous. The CDR3 is made up of 16 amino acids. The germline V gene encodes CDR1 SGHTA and CDR2 FQGTGA. V gave up 5 bases and J gave up 4 bases, with 18 bases separating them. DNA of the CDR3: TGTGCCAGCAGCGCCACCGGCGGCCTTTCTTACAATGAGCAGTTCTTC. Protein: CASSATGGLSYNEQFF.

The chain recombines TRBV5-1 with TRBJ2-3; 10 bases map to TRBD2. CDR3 length equals 17 residues. CDR1 is SGHRS, CDR2 YFSETQ, per germline. V lost 0 bases, J lost 6 bases, and 10 bases stayed unmatched. CDR3 region: CASSLVASGSGSDTQYF. The CDR3 region has the DNA TGCGCCAGCAGCTTGGTTGCTAGCGGGAGTGGGTCGGATACGCAGTATTTT.

The CDR3 region has the DNA TGTGCCAGCTCACCAAAACAGGGGGACTACGAGCAGTACTTC. It is translated as CASSPKQGDYEQYF. The rearrangement links TRBV18 to TRBJ2-7, with 8 nucleotides matching TRBD1. The J segment lost 3 bases and the V segment lost 2 bases, leaving 3 bases of the junction unmatched. The CDR3 covers 14 residues. Germline values: CDR1 KGHSH, CDR2 LQKENI.

The J gene is TRBJ1-2, the V gene TRBV11-3; 9 bases align to TRBD1. The CDR3 length is 17 residues. The V segment lost 5 bases and the J segment 6 bases; nucleotides outside the gene matches: 16. Germline CDR1 reads SGHNT; CDR2 reads YENEEA. This CDR3 is CASSPPPGTGLENGYTF. The CDR3 nucleotides are TGTGCCAGCAGCCCCCCCCCTGGGACAGGGTTGGAGAATGGCTACACCTTC.